This T cell receptor beta chain was recovered during a study of T cell responses to AZD1222 COVID-19 vaccine. Study results and caveats: Vaccine-associated CD4 TCRs spanned spike, dominant at 160-218 and 743-854. Seropositivity was recorded at baseline in only 6 or 7 AZD1222 recipients. Samples come after the peak T cell response, not at day 14.

Note on this clone: Its antigen is as yet unknown.

Germline V lookup: CDR1 SGHTA, CDR2 FQGTGA. The junction had 10 bases not matched to a gene; V was cut back by 1 base and J by 6 bases. The CDR3 loop spans 16 amino acids. Clones were sequenced by immunoSEQ multiplex PCR, and TCRdb holds only the in-frame ones, with some missing. This sample carries approximately 89,000 clones, 80% to 95% of them seen once, and the ten largest clones take about 4.9%. This clonotype was sampled from an adult in good health. The rearrangement links TRBV7-3 to TRBJ1-2; 8 nucleotides line up with TRBD1. This material consisted of peripheral blood, taken on day 0 of MenACWY control vaccination. CDR3 in DNA: TGTGCCAGCAGCTTAAACCCCCGCGACAGGGGTGATGGCTACACCTTC. This encodes CASSLNPRDRGDGYTF.